This T cell receptor (beta chain) derives from a study of cytotoxic CD8 clonotypes in ibrutinib-treated CLL. Repertoires were generated with immunoSEQ multiplex PCR, while TCRdb's copy carries only in-frame clones and drops some. In the table there are around 310,000 clones, around four fifths of which are singletons. Note on this clone: Its matching antigen is unknown.

This CDR3 comprises 14 residues. Germline V lookup: CDR1 SGHNT, CDR2 YYREEE (reference sequence). Trimming left V 4 bases short and J 5 bases short, with 14 bases between. Notes on the study in general: Clonality measured at baseline exceeded age-matched healthy donors, tracking circulating CD8+ T-cell counts.

The chain carries TRBV5-4 and TRBJ2-3, with no clear D. The sequence derives from a human donor with chronic lymphocytic leukemia. The sequenced sample was PBMCs, obtained before ibrutinib treatment. The CDR3 here is CASSVGIGEDTQYF. The CDR3 DNA sequence: TGTGCCAGCAGCGTAGGAATTGGGGAAGATACGCAGTATTTT. Drawing the rest from reference TRBV5-4 and TRBJ2-3, the complete variable domain is ETGVTQSPTHLIKTRGQQVTLRCSSQSGHNTVSWYQQALGQGPQFIFQYYREEENGRGNFPPRFSGLQFPNYSSELNVNALELDDSALYLCASSVGIGEDTQYFGPGTRLTVL.